The clone carrying this TCR beta chain has a count of ten or more. The antigen remains unidentified. This entry is derived from a study of neurological immune-mediated disorders. Findings of the study overall: The phylogenetic placement of 18 of 34 multiple sclerosis patients' repertoires in one related-CDR3 cluster constitutes a possible signature. Across subjects, no CDR3 amino acid sequence appeared in expanded clones of more than one subject, a finding that suggested private repertoires in all groups.

The unsorted libraries were prepared from 2 million PBMCs (stored at -80 C). V was pared by 6 bases and J by 3 bases, with 14 bases between. The CDR3 is 15 residues long. Per the germline V gene, CDR1 is MNHEY and CDR2 is SVGAGI. Over 200 million TCR-beta sequences, together covering 15-18 subjects, were produced by every individual sequencing run that was carried out. TCRdb recomputed calls from the 5' RACE reads with MiXCR, one row per CDR3 protein. The repertoire holds about 70,000 distinct CDR3 sequences, with roughly 4.8% as singletons. Sequenced material: PBMCs. The chain carries TRBV6-5 and TRBJ2-2; D may be TRBD2 (7 bases). This clonotype originated in an older woman with multiple sclerosis. CDR3 coding DNA: TGTGCCAGCAGACCCACAGGGAGGGACACCGGGGAGCTGTTTTTT. Amino acid sequence: CASRPTGRDTGELFF.